The TCR beta chain under discussion was sequenced for a study of identical twins. Study-wide results and limits: Donors were not followed over many years; analysis was cross-sectional. A lower insertion count was a feature of abundant cord blood beta clonotypes, with no such feature in memory repertoires. There was an excess of low generation probability in the out-of-frame alpha sequences that twins shared.

Germline CDR1 and CDR2: MDHEN and SYDVKM. Trimming cost V 6 bases and J 4 bases; bases outside gene matches: 9. The CDR3 is made up of 15 amino acids. TCRdb ran MiXCR on the 5' RACE reads and lists one entry per CDR3 protein. The data contain about 330,000 distinct CDR3 sequences, 9% to 15% of them singletons. As for this clonotype: Its antigen is as yet unknown.

The data were also submitted as part of a second study, on yellow fever vaccine responses in identical twins.

The sample taken for sequencing was CD8+ T cells sorted from blood. The sequence came from a woman aged 18-30 years in good health. The rearrangement links TRBV28 to TRBJ2-1; 7 nucleotides match TRBD2. The CDR3 nucleotides are TGTGCCAGCAGGAACGGGGCTAGCGGATACAATGAGCAGTTCTTC. It specifies CASRNGASGYNEQFF.